The sequence of this T cell receptor (beta chain) was determined in a study of a mutant IDH1 vaccine in newly diagnosed glioma. About the research overall: There were approximately 62% males and approximately 38% females among treated patients, whose mean age was 40.4 years. Most patients had radiochemotherapy with temozolomide before enrollment; others had one alone.

The time point: baseline, week 1 (first vaccination visit). Treatment described: pre-vaccination baseline after standard-of-care therapy. V was shortened by 0 bases and J by 7 bases, with 12 bases between the two germline ends. This CDR3 spans 14 amino acids. Germline loops: CDR1 LGHNA, CDR2 YSLEER. About this clone itself: The antigen is undetermined.

Broader study findings: Overall, around 93% of patients had vaccine-induced immune responses. Pseudoprogression seemed unrelated to changes in top peripheral T cell clonotypes.

Measured with immunoSEQ multiplex PCR; TCRdb has only the in-frame clones, and not every one. The repertoire has 65,000 to 70,000 clones, about four fifths of them found once; the top ten carry approximately 4.4%. This receptor was identified in a young woman with glioma. Some clones in this sample may be carry-over from other donors' samples. The chain joins TRBV4-3 to TRBJ1-2; tentatively, D is TRBD1 (5 bases). The sample consisted of peripheral blood mononuclear cells (PBMCs), taken from a glioma patient treated with radiotherapy, temozolomide or both. The DNA of the CDR3 is TGCGCCAGCAGCCAAGACCTCGTGGGGGTTGGCTACACCTTC. This codes for CASSQDLVGVGYTF.